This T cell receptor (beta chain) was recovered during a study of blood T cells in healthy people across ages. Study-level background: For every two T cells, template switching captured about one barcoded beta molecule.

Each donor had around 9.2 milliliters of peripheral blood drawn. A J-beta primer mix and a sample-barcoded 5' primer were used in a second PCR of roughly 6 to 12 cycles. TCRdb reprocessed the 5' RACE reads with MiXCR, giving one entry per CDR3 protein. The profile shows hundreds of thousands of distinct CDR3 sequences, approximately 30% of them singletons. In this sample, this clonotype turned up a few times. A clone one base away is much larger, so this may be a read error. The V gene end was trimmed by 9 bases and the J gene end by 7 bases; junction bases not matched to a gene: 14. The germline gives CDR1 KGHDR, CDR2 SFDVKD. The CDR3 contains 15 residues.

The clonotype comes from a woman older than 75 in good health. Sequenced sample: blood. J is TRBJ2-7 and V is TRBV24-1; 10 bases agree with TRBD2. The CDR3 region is CATQTSSGGANEQYF. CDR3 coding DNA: TGTGCCACCCAGACTTCCAGCGGGGGGGCCAATGAGCAGTACTTC.